This TCR beta chain was identified during a study of CD8 T cells in ankylosing spondylitis. Study-level results: Seemingly characteristic of ankylosing spondylitis blood was a TCR beta motif consisting of about 8 highly homologous variants.

TCRdb reprocessed the 5' RACE reads via MiXCR and lists one record per CDR3 protein. The table records around 220,000 distinct CDR3 sequences, around 20% of them present only once. The germline gives CDR1 MNHEY, CDR2 SMNVEV (reference sequence). V dropped 8 bases and J dropped 6 bases, with 8 bases sitting between them. This CDR3 is built from 11 residues. This clonotype was seen a few times. Its specificity is unknown. The rearrangement uses TRBV27 and TRBJ2-4, with a tentative D call TRBD2 (7 bases). This TCR was sampled from a male donor with ankylosing spondylitis. The sequenced material came from blood, either unsorted or a sorted T cell fraction (not recorded which). The CDR3 sequence is CASRGANIQYF. CDR3 DNA: TGTGCCAGCCGGGGGGCAAACATTCAGTACTTC.